This passage covers 3 T cell receptor beta chains from one sample sequenced in a study of cytomegalovirus exposure and HLA in healthy donors (dated by TCRdb to 2017 to 2019). Library preparation used the immunoSEQ multiplex PCR assay. A mixture of 60 forward primers for TCR Vbeta segments and 13 reverse primers for TCR Jbeta segments was used in the multiplex PCR. The immuneACCESS repertoire file appears here via TCRdb, limited to in-frame rearrangements. These files lack a portion of the clones; in checked studies, under half of the deficit traces to unresolved V genes, and the cause of the others is not known. The sample table contains 150,000 to 200,000 clones; only one count was recorded for 75% to 85% of them. The ten largest clones take up around 2% of the sample. Sequencing input: PBMCs. Receptor source: a woman between 18 and 29 years old in good health and CMV-seropositive.

The chain uses TRBV7-2 and TRBJ2-3; TRBD2 might be the D (7 bases). This CDR3 comprises 16 residues. The germline gives CDR1 SGHTA, CDR2 FQGNSA. V was cut by 6 bases and J by 0 bases, with 16 bases left in between. The DNA of the CDR3 is TGTGCCAGCAGTCCCCGAAGGGGGGGTAGCACAGATACGCAGTATTTT. This codes for CASSPRRGGSTDTQYF.

A single count supports this clone. The gene calls are TRBV6-5 and TRBJ2-6; D gene ambiguous. V was cut by 5 bases and J by 0 bases, with 2 bases left in between. This CDR3 spans 13 amino acids. Germline loops: CDR1 MNHEY, CDR2 SVGAGI. CDR3 in DNA: TGTGCCAGCAGTCGCTCTGGGGCCAACGTCCTGACTTTC. This gives the protein CASSRSGANVLTF.

A single count supports this clone. One end of the junction is discordant with germline, which a read error may explain. At the DNA level, this CDR3 is encoded by other sequences in the same sample as well. The rearrangement uses TRBV7-7 and TRBJ2-5, with TRBD1 matching over 7 bases. There are 13 residues in the CDR3. Germline assignment: CDR1 SSHAT and CDR2 FNYEAQ (reference sequence). The CDR3 sequence is CASSLDREETQYF. The DNA of the CDR3 is TGTGCTAGCAGCTTAGACAGGGAAGAGACCCAGTACTTC.